This T cell receptor beta chain was recovered during a study of early T cells in non-severe SARS-CoV-2 infection. Study as a whole: Sequenced material consisted of bulk RNA (from unsorted whole blood), and chains were unpaired. Study-wide results and caveats: VDJdb matching, biased toward anti-spike CD8 responses, missed private and CD4 specificities.

Researchers attached unique molecular identifiers to individual cDNA molecules. TCRdb reprocessed the 5' RACE reads via MiXCR and lists one record per CDR3 protein. This repertoire shows some 120,000 distinct CDR3 sequences, under 15% found once; its top ten account for around a fifth. This clonotype was seen repeatedly, ten times or more. Its antigen is still unknown. CDR1 and CDR2 (germline): LGHDT, YNNKEL (reference sequence). The CDR3 spans 15 residues. V lost 1 base to trimming and J lost 7 bases, with 11 bases between them. This receptor was identified in an adult who was a healthcare worker with PCR-confirmed SARS-CoV-2 infection or an uninfected control (not recorded which). The chain combines TRBV3-1 with TRBJ1-6; the D gene is possibly TRBD1 (6 bases). Sequencing used whole blood. The CDR3 DNA reads as TGTGCCAGCAGCCAAGTAACAGGGTCCAATTCACCCCTCCACTTT. It codes for CASSQVTGSNSPLHF.